This passage covers 20 T cell receptor beta chains from one sample sequenced in a study of blood T cell repertoires in COVID-19. Clones were read by immunoSEQ multiplex PCR, and TCRdb kept only the in-frame ones, dropping some. The sample lists around 300,000 clones, 70% to 90% occurring once. Source material: peripheral blood. The receptors derive from a woman between 40 and 55 years old with acute or convalescent COVID-19.

The V and J genes are TRBV23-1 and TRBJ2-6, with 9 bases matching TRBD1. TRBV23-1 falls under the ORF class, with uncertain function. V was pared by 3 bases and J by 0 bases, with 6 bases of the junction left unmatched. This CDR3 is built from 18 residues. As DNA, the CDR3 is TGCGCCAGCAGTCAGGCGGGACAGGGAACCTCTGGGGCCAACGTCCTGACTTTC. The encoded protein is CASSQAGQGTSGANVLTF.

This clone was observed once. V usage is TRBV3-1 (or the pseudogene TRBV3-2) and J usage is TRBJ1-1; no definite D call. V lost 4 bases to trimming and J lost 4 bases, with 13 bases between them. The CDR3 sequence is 14 residues long. CDR1 is LGHDT, CDR2 YNNKEL, per germline (reference sequence). CDR3 residues: CASSRPGFGTEAFF. CDR3 bases: TGTGCCAGCAGCCGCCCGGGATTTGGCACTGAAGCTTTCTTT.

This rearrangement joins TRBV9 to TRBJ1-6; perhaps TRBD1 as D (5 bases). The CDR3 is 16 residues long. Germline assignment: CDR1 SGDLS and CDR2 YYNGEE. The V end lost 0 bases, the J end lost 7 bases, and 14 bases lay between the germline ends. This chain's CDR3 is CASSVGGGDGNSPLHF. CDR3 in DNA: TGTGCCAGCAGCGTAGGGGGCGGCGATGGGAATTCACCCCTCCACTTT.

V usage is TRBV2 and J usage is TRBJ1-3; D may be TRBD1 (6 bases). The CDR3 has 15 residues. In germline, CDR1 is SNHLY, CDR2 FYNNEI. Trimming removed 5 bases from V and 0 bases from J, with 11 bases in between. CDR3 coding DNA: TGTGCCAGCAGTCAGGACAGTTACTCTGGAAACACCATATATTTT. This translates into CASSQDSYSGNTIYF.

The J gene is TRBJ1-2, the V gene TRBV6-6; D is uncertain. From germline, CDR1 is MNHNY and CDR2 SVGAGI (reference sequence). The ends were cut back, 2 bases at V and 0 bases at J, with 10 bases in the middle. This CDR3 has 15 residues. The CDR3 nucleotides read TGTGCCAGCAGTTACCTACAGACCGCTAACTATGGCTACACCTTC. This encodes CASSYLQTANYGYTF.

The chain uses TRBV18 and TRBJ1-1; D remains ambiguous. The ends were cut back, 6 bases at V and 3 bases at J, with 5 bases in the middle. The CDR3 length is 11 residues. Germline CDR1 reads KGHSH; CDR2 reads LQKENI. CDR3 residues: CASSADTEAFF. The CDR3 DNA reads as TGTGCCAGCTCCGCGGACACTGAAGCTTTCTTT.

The V call is TRBV12-2, the J call TRBJ2-7; the table names TRBD1, a call not compared with the DNA. TRBV12-2 is a pseudogene segment. This CDR3 spans 13 amino acids. The DNA of the CDR3 is TGTGCAAGCACCTCGACAGGGGCCTACGAGCAGTACGTC. This gives the protein CASTSTGAYEQYV.

J is TRBJ2-3 and V is TRBV5-6; 9 nucleotides match TRBD1. This CDR3 comprises 18 residues. Germline trimming cut 4 bases from V and 4 bases from J; bases unmatched to any gene: 16. Germline lookup yields CDR1 SGHDT and CDR2 YYEEEE. The CDR3: CASSLALPMTGGADTQYF. CDR3 nucleotides: TGTGCCAGCAGCCTCGCCCTCCCTATGACAGGGGGGGCAGATACGCAGTATTTT. The full variable domain, in which reference TRBV5-6 and TRBJ2-3 provide the parts outside the CDR3, is DAGVTQSPTHLIKTRGQQVTLRCSPKSGHDTVSWYQQALGQGPQFIFQYYEEEERQRGNFPDRFSGHQFPNYSSELNVNALLLGDSALYLCASSLALPMTGGADTQYFGPGTRLTVL.

The chain combines TRBV14 with TRBJ1-4; weak D call: TRBD1 (5 bases). The CDR3 is 15 residues long. V was shortened by 4 bases and J by 5 bases, with 14 bases between the two germline ends. The germline gives CDR1 SGHDN, CDR2 FVKESK. The CDR3 loop is CASSLIQAPNEKLFF. The CDR3 nucleotides are TGTGCCAGCAGCCTTATACAGGCGCCGAATGAAAAACTGTTTTTT.

J is TRBJ1-3 and V is TRBV12-5; D unclear. Germline assignment: CDR1 LGHNT and CDR2 FRNRAP. The CDR3 spans 16 residues. V lost 5 bases to trimming and J lost 0 bases, with 14 bases between them. The CDR3 sequence: CASGSYRAVSGNTIYF. CDR3 in DNA: TGTGCTAGTGGTAGCTACAGAGCAGTCTCTGGAAACACCATATATTTT.

The gene calls are TRBV12-3 or TRBV12-4 and TRBJ1-4, with 7 bases lining up with TRBD1. The trim removed 11 bases at V and 6 bases at J, leaving 6 bases unmatched. This CDR3 region has 12 residues. Here the CDR3 reads CAVGQDDEKLFF. The CDR3 nucleotides read TGTGCCGTCGGACAGGACGATGAAAAACTGTTTTTT.

The chain is built from TRBV27 and TRBJ1-2; 9 bases match TRBD1. The CDR3 consists of 14 residues. Trimming at V came to 1 base and at J to 8 bases, leaving 5 bases not matched to a gene. Per germline, CDR1 MNHEY and CDR2 SMNVEV (reference sequence). The CDR3 spells CASSLWTGDDGYTF. The CDR3 region has the DNA TGTGCCAGCAGTTTATGGACAGGGGACGACGGCTACACCTTC.

The chain employs TRBV25-1 and TRBJ1-2; D call uncertain. The CDR3 is 15 amino acids. CDR1 is MGHDK and CDR2 is SYGVNS in the germline V gene. The V end was cut by 1 base, the J end by 5 bases, with 14 bases between. The CDR3 DNA follows: TGTGCCAGCAGTGAATCGTTCGGGGATGCGTATGGCTACACCTTC. Translated: CASSESFGDAYGYTF.

This chain uses TRBV7-9 with TRBJ1-1; tentatively, D is TRBD1 (6 bases). CDR3 size: 12 residues. The germline CDR1 and CDR2 sequences are SEHNR and FQNEAQ (reference sequence). Trimming cost V 5 bases and J 10 bases, with 14 bases left between them. Written as DNA, the CDR3 is TGTGCCAGCAGCCCGACAGGCGGATTAGCTTTCTTT. Translation gives CASSPTGGLAFF.

The chain uses TRBV5-1 and TRBJ2-3; 7 bases line up with TRBD1. This CDR3 comprises 17 residues. Losses at the gene ends were 4 bases for V and 2 bases for J; bases not matched to a gene: 13. Germline CDR1 is SGHRS and CDR2 is YFSETQ. This CDR3 reads CASSGYHTTGYTDTQYF. CDR3 sequence (DNA): TGCGCCAGCAGCGGGTATCATACGACAGGGTACACAGATACGCAGTATTTT. Variable domain in full (rest from reference TRBV5-1 and TRBJ2-3): KAGVTQTPRYLIKTRGQQVTLSCSPISGHRSVSWYQQTPGQGLQFLFEYFSETQRNKGNFPGRFSGRQFSNSRSEMNVSTLELGDSALYLCASSGYHTTGYTDTQYFGPGTRLTVL.

The chain employs TRBV24-1 and TRBJ2-1; perhaps TRBD2 as D (6 bases). CDR1 and CDR2 (germline): KGHDR, SFDVKD. Trimming removed 4 bases at V and 5 bases at J, with 14 bases between. This CDR3 contains 15 residues. This chain's CDR3 is CATSDLAESDNEQFF. CDR3 nucleotides: TGTGCCACCAGTGACTTAGCGGAAAGCGACAATGAGCAGTTCTTC.

The rearrangement joins TRBV2 to TRBJ1-1; D gene ambiguous. Trimming pared 7 bases from V and 8 bases from J, leaving 17 bases between. CDR1 is SNHLY and CDR2 is FYNNEI in the germline V gene. The CDR3 extends over 13 amino acids. CDR3 nucleotide sequence: TGTGCCAGCACCTCAGGAGGCAGTAAGGAAGCTTTCTTT. Its translation: CASTSGGSKEAFF.

J is TRBJ1-1 and V is TRBV19; a weak D match, TRBD1 (5 bases). Germline V gives CDR1 LNHDA, CDR2 SQIVND (reference sequence). The CDR3 consists of 16 residues. Trimming left V 4 bases short and J 4 bases short, with 19 bases between. CDR3 in DNA: TGTGCCAGTAGTAAAGCAGTCGGGGGGTCGAGCACTGAAGCTTTCTTT. This codes for CASSKAVGGSSTEAFF.

V is TRBV2 and J is TRBJ2-4; 11 bases align to TRBD1. This CDR3 contains 15 residues. V gave up 4 bases and J gave up 7 bases; unmatched junction bases: 6. Germline V gives CDR1 SNHLY, CDR2 FYNNEI. The CDR3 DNA reads TGTGCCAGCAGTGGCGGACAGGGGGCGAGGAACATTCAGTACTTC. Translating it yields CASSGGQGARNIQYF.

V usage is TRBV10-1 and J usage is TRBJ1-6; 10 nucleotides line up with TRBD1. CDR1 and CDR2 from the germline V gene are WNHNN and SYGVQD (reference sequence). The CDR3 is 16 amino acids. The V and J ends lost 7 bases and 7 bases, in that order; junction bases with no gene match: 10. The CDR3 loop is CASTFRGTGVNSPLHF. The CDR3 DNA sequence: TGCGCCAGCACCTTCAGAGGGACAGGGGTAAATTCACCCCTCCACTTT.